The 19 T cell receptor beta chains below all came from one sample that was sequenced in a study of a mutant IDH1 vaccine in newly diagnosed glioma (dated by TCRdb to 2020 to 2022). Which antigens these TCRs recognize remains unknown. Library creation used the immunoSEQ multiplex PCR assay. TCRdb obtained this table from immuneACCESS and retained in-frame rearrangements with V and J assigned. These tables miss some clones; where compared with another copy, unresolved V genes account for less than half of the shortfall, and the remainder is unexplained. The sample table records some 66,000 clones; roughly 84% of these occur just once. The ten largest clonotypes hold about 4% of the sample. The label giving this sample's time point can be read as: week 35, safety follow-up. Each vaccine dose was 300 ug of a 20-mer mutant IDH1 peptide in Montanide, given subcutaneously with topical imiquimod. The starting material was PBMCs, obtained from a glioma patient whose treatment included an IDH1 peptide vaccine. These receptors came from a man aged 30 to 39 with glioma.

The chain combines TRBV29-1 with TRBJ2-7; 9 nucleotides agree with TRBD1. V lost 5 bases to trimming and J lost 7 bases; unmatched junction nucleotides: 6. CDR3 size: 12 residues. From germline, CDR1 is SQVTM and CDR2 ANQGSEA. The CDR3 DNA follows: TGCAGCGTTCAACAGGGGGCGGCGGAGCAGTACTTC. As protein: CSVQQGAAEQYF.

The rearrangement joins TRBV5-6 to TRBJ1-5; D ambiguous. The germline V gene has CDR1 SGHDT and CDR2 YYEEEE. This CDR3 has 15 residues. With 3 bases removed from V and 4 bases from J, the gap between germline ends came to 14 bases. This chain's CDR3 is CASSSLNWPNQPQHF. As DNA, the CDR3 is TGTGCCAGCAGCTCCTTAAACTGGCCAAATCAGCCCCAGCATTTT.

CDR3 in DNA: TGTGCCAGCAGCGCCATGTCGGGAAATGGAAACACCATATATTTT. Translating gives CASSAMSGNGNTIYF. The V gene is TRBV14, the J gene TRBJ1-3; D call uncertain. Germline V lookup: CDR1 SGHDN, CDR2 FVKESK. The germline V and J ends were trimmed by 5 bases and 3 bases, with 14 bases remaining between them. The CDR3 consists of 15 residues.

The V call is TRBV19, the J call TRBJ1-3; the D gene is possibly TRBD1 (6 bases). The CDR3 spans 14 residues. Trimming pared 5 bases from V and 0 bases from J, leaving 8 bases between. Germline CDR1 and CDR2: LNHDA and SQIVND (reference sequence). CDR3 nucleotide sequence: TGTGCCAGTAGTCGGACAGACTCTGGAAACACCATATATTTT. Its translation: CASSRTDSGNTIYF.

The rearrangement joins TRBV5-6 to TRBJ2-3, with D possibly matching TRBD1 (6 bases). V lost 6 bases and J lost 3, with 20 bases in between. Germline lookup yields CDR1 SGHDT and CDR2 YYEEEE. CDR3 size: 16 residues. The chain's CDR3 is CASTALGWGPTDTQYF. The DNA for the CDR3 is TGTGCCAGCACCGCCCTTGGATGGGGGCCTACAGATACGCAGTATTTT. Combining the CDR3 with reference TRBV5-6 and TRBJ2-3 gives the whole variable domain DAGVTQSPTHLIKTRGQQVTLRCSPKSGHDTVSWYQQALGQGPQFIFQYYEEEERQRGNFPDRFSGHQFPNYSSELNVNALLLGDSALYLCASTALGWGPTDTQYFGPGTRLTVL.

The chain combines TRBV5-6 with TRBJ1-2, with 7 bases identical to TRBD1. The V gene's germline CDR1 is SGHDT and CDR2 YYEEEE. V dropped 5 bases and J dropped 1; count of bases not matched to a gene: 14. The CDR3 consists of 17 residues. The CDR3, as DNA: TGTGCCAGCAGGCCTGGAGGCAGGGGGGCCTATAACTATGGCTACACCTTC. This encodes CASRPGGRGAYNYGYTF. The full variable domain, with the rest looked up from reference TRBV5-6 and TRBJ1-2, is DAGVTQSPTHLIKTRGQQVTLRCSPKSGHDTVSWYQQALGQGPQFIFQYYEEEERQRGNFPDRFSGHQFPNYSSELNVNALLLGDSALYLCASRPGGRGAYNYGYTFGSGTRLTVV.

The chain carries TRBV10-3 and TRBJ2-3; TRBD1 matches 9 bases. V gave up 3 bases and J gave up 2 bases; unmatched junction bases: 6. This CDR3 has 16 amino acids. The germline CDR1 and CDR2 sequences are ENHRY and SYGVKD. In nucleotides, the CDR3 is TGTGCCATCAGTGATGGACAGGGGATCTTCACAGATACGCAGTATTTT. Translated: CAISDGQGIFTDTQYF.

CDR3 region: CATSSLQGNEKLFF. CDR3 bases: TGTGCCACCAGCAGTTTACAGGGCAATGAAAAACTGTTTTTT. The chain is built from TRBV15 and TRBJ1-4, with D possibly TRBD1 on 6 matching bases. V was pared by 3 bases and J by 5 bases, with 10 bases between. CDR1 is LNHNV, CDR2 YYDKDF, per germline (reference sequence). The length of the CDR3 is 14 residues.

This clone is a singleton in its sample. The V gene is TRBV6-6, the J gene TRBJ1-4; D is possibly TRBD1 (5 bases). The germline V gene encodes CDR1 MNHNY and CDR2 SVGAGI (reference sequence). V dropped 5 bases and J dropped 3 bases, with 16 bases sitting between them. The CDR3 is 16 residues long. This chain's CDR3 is CASSPRQPYSNEKLFF. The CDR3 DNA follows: TGTGCCAGCAGTCCTCGACAGCCGTACTCTAATGAAAAACTGTTTTTT.

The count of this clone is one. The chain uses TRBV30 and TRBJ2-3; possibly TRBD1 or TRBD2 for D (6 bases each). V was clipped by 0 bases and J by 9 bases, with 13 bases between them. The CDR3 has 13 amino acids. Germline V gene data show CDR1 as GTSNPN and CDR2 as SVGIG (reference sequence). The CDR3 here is CAWSVEEGTTQYF. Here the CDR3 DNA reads TGTGCCTGGAGTGTAGAGGAGGGGACAACGCAGTATTTT.

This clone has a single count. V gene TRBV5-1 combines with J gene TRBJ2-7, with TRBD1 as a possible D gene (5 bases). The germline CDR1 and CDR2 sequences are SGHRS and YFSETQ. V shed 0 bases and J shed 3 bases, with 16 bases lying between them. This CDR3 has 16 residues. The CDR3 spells CASSLVTRAVGYEQYF. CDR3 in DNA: TGCGCCAGCAGCTTGGTTACCAGGGCAGTAGGCTACGAGCAGTACTTC.

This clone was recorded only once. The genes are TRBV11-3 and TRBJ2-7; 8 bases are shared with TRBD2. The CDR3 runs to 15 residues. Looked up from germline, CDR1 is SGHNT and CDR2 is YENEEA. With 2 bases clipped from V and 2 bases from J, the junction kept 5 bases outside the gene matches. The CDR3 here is CASSLFPGGAYEQYF. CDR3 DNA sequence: TGTGCCAGCAGCTTATTCCCGGGGGGGGCCTACGAGCAGTACTTC.

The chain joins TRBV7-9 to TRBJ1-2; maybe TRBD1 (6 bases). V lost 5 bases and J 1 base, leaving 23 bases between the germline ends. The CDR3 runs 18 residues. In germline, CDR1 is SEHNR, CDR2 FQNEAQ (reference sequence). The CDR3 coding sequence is TGTGCCAGCAGCCCAACCGGGGGCGGCGGAAACCTTAACTATGGCTACACCTTC. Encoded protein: CASSPTGGGGNLNYGYTF.

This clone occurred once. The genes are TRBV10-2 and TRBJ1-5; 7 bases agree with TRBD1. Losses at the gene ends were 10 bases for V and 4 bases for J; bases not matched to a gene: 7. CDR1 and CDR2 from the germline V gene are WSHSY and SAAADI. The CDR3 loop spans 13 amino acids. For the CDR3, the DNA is TGCGCCACCGACAGGGAGGGGAATCAGCCCCAGCATTTT. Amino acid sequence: CATDREGNQPQHF.

The CDR3 nucleotides are TGTGCCAGCAGCTTAACGGCCCACCTAAACACTGAAGCTTTCTTT. Its protein is CASSLTAHLNTEAFF. The chain recombines TRBV5-6 with TRBJ1-1; D call uncertain. This CDR3 is built from 15 residues. CDR1 and CDR2 (germline): SGHDT, YYEEEE. Trimming cost V 2 bases and J 2 bases, with 13 bases left between them.

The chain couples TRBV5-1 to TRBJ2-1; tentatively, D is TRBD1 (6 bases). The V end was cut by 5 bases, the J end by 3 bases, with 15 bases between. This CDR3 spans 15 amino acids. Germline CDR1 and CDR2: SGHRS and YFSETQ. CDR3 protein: CASRLAQGYYNEQFF. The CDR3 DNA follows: TGCGCCAGCAGATTAGCACAGGGCTACTACAATGAGCAGTTCTTC.

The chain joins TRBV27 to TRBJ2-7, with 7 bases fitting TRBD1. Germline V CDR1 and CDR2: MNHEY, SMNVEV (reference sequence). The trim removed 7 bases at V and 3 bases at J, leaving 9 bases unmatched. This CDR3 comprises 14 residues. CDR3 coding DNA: TGTGCCAGCAAAAGAATAAGGGACAGCTACGAGCAGTACTTC. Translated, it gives CASKRIRDSYEQYF.

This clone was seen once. The DNA for the CDR3 is TGTGCCAGCAGCGTAGGGGGCGCCTATGGCTACACCTTC. This gives the protein CASSVGGAYGYTF. V usage is TRBV9 and J usage is TRBJ1-2; a weak D match, TRBD1 (5 bases). Germline V gene sequence: CDR1 SGDLS, CDR2 YYNGEE. This CDR3 comprises 13 residues. V was shortened by 0 bases and J by 4 bases, with 7 bases between the two germline ends.

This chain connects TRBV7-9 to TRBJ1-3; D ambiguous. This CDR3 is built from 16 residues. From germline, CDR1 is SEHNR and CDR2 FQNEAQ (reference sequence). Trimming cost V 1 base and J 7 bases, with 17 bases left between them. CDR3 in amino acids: CASSLEAGVYSNTIYF. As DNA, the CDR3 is TGTGCCAGCAGCTTAGAGGCGGGAGTTTATAGTAACACCATATATTTT.